The next 8 T cell receptor beta chains were all read from a single sample in a study of TIL therapy for anti-PD-1-resistant metastatic lung cancer. Time point denoted: pre-treatment sample, taken before nivolumab and TIL therapy. The libraries were made with immunoSEQ v3. Clones were sequenced by immunoSEQ multiplex PCR, and TCRdb holds only the in-frame ones, with some missing. The sample carries 25,000 to 35,000 clones, 74% recorded once. The sample consisted of blood, taken at baseline. These receptors all come from a woman between 25 and 80 years old with non-small cell lung cancer.

This clone was detected a few times. The rearrangement links TRBV18 to TRBJ1-1; D gene uncertain. The CDR3 loop spans 15 amino acids. The V end lost 2 bases, the J end lost 0 bases, and 10 bases lay between the germline ends. Per germline, CDR1 KGHSH and CDR2 LQKENI. The CDR3 DNA reads TGTGCCAGCTCACCAAGTCAGGCGGTGAACACTGAAGCTTTCTTT. Translating it yields CASSPSQAVNTEAFF. Complete variable domain (other parts from reference TRBV18 and TRBJ1-1): NAGVMQNPRHLVRRRGQEARLRCSPMKGHSHVYWYRQLPEEGLKFMVYLQKENIIDESGMPKERFSAEFPKEGPSILRIQQVVRGDSAAYFCASSPSQAVNTEAFFGQGTRLTVV.

Only a few counts were recorded for this clone. The chain combines TRBV6-6 with TRBJ2-1; 9 positions match TRBD2. V lost 4 bases to trimming and J lost 8 bases; unmatched junction nucleotides: 3. This CDR3 spans 13 amino acids. Germline values: CDR1 MNHNY, CDR2 SVGAGI (reference sequence). The CDR3 region is CASSLAGADEQFF. The CDR3 DNA reads TGTGCCAGCAGTTTAGCGGGAGCAGATGAGCAGTTCTTC.

V gene TRBV2 combines with J gene TRBJ2-3; possibly TRBD2 for D (5 bases). CDR1 is SNHLY and CDR2 is FYNNEI in the germline V gene. V gave up 0 bases and J gave up 8 bases, with 12 bases separating them. This CDR3 has 14 residues. The CDR3 DNA follows: TGTGCCAGCAGTGAAGCGCGGGCAGAGGTTACGCAGTATTTT. It specifies CASSEARAEVTQYF.

This chain links TRBV5-1 with TRBJ2-1; D possibly corresponds to TRBD2 (5 bases). The CDR3 extends over 15 amino acids. Germline values: CDR1 SGHRS, CDR2 YFSETQ. V was trimmed by 2 bases and J by 1 base, leaving 10 bases between them. The CDR3 loop reads CASSLASGSYNEQFF. In nucleotides, the CDR3 is TGCGCCAGCAGCTTAGCGTCGGGGTCCTACAATGAGCAGTTCTTC.

This clone was seen just once. The V and J genes are TRBV27 and TRBJ2-1, with D tentatively TRBD2 (6 bases). From germline, CDR1 is MNHEY and CDR2 SMNVEV (reference sequence). The CDR3 totals 14 residues. Trimming cost V 4 bases and J 9 bases, with 16 bases left between them. This chain's CDR3 is CASSSRDWDVEQFF. The CDR3 DNA reads as TGTGCCAGCAGTTCTCGGGACTGGGACGTTGAGCAGTTCTTC.

The chain recombines TRBV29-1 with TRBJ2-5; D is undetermined. Germline V lookup: CDR1 SQVTM, CDR2 ANQGSEA. The V end was cut by 4 bases, the J end by 5 bases, with 5 bases between. This CDR3 has 10 amino acids. CDR3 sequence reads: CSVGDETQYF. As DNA, the CDR3 is TGCAGCGTTGGAGACGAGACCCAGTACTTC.

The chain links TRBV5-1 to TRBJ1-2; no clear D gene. The CDR3 length is 15 residues. V was shortened by 0 bases and J by 1 base, with 10 bases between the two germline ends. Germline V lookup: CDR1 SGHRS, CDR2 YFSETQ. Here the CDR3 reads CASSLGGSVNYGYTF. The CDR3 bases are TGCGCCAGCAGCTTGGGTGGGAGCGTTAACTATGGCTACACCTTC.

J is TRBJ2-3 and V is TRBV6-1, with D possibly matching TRBD2 (6 bases). Deletions cut 9 bases from V and 1 base from J, with 17 bases between. Germline assignment: CDR1 MNHNS and CDR2 SASEGT. The CDR3 contains 15 residues. CDR3 amino acids: CASWVKRAGTDTQYF. The CDR3 DNA follows: TGTGCCAGTTGGGTAAAGCGGGCCGGCACAGATACGCAGTATTTT.